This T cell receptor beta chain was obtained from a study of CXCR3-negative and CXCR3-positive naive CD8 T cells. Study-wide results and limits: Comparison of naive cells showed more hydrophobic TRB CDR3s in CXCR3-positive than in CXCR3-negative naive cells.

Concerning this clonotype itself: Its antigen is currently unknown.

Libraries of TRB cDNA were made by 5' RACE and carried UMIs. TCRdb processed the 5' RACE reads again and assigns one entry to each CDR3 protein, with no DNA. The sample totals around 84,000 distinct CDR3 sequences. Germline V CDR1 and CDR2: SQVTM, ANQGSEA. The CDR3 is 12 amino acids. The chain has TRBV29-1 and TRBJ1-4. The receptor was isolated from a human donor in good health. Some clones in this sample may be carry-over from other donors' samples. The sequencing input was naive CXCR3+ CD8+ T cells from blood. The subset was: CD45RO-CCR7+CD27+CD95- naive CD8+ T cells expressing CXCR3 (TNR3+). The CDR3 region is CSVEVGAEKLFF.